This record concerns one TCR beta chain sequence. At one end the junction does not follow the germline gene, possibly because of a read error. Other DNA sequences in this specimen translate into the identical CDR3. The record originates from a study of cytomegalovirus exposure and HLA in healthy donors. Amplification used 60 Vbeta primers and 13 Jbeta primers. Clones were read by immunoSEQ multiplex PCR, and TCRdb kept only the in-frame ones, dropping some. There are about 130,000 clones in the sample; just over 75% occur only once, and roughly 1.9% lies in the top ten. CDR1 MNHEY and CDR2 SVGAGI come from the germline V gene. There are 15 residues in the CDR3.

The V gene is TRBV6-5, the J gene TRBJ1-4, with D unclear. The TCR sequence derives from a woman aged 50 to 60 in good health and CMV-seronegative. The sample consisted of PBMCs. The CDR3 region is CASSYSGSSNEKLFF. CDR3 sequence (DNA): TGCGCCAGCAGTTACTCGGGGAGTTCTAATGAAAAACTGTTTTTT.